The 22 T cell receptor beta chains in this list originate from one sample, sequenced in a study of immune evolution from preneoplasia to lung adenocarcinoma. Profiled with immunoSEQ multiplex PCR; TCRdb holds only in-frame clones, not every one. The sample carries more than 10,000 clones, approximately 83% recorded once. Sample: FFPE normal lung tissue adjacent to the tumor. Every receptor here comes from a person aged 55 to 75 with lung adenocarcinoma. Some clones in this sample may be carry-over from other donors' samples.

V is TRBV7-2 and J is TRBJ2-2; TRBD1 matches at 7 bases. The V gene's germline CDR1 is SGHTA and CDR2 FQGNSA. This CDR3 has 15 residues. V shed 0 bases and J 4 bases; nucleotides not matched to a gene: 2. The DNA of the CDR3 is TGTGCCAGCAGCTTAGCACAGGGGAGCACCGGGGAGCTGTTTTTT. Protein: CASSLAQGSTGELFF.

This clone was counted only a few times. The CDR3 DNA follows: TGCAGCGCCCGGACGGTGACGTACGAGCAGTACTTC. Translation gives CSARTVTYEQYF. The V and J genes are TRBV29-1 and TRBJ2-7; D remains unclear. Trimming removed 7 bases at V and 4 bases at J, with 14 bases between. The V gene's germline CDR1 is SQVTM and CDR2 ANQGSEA. The CDR3 length is 12 residues.

The chain combines TRBV11-2 with TRBJ2-1, with TRBD2 as a possible D gene (6 bases). The V and J ends lost 5 bases and 0 bases respectively, with 14 bases between them. From germline, CDR1 is SGHAT and CDR2 FQNNGV. The CDR3 contains 16 residues. This CDR3 reads CASSRRRRDSYNEQFF. The CDR3 DNA reads TGTGCCAGCAGCCGGCGGCGGCGGGACTCCTACAATGAGCAGTTCTTC.

V is TRBV28 and J is TRBJ1-5, with 7 bases aligning to TRBD1. V lost 3 bases, J lost 4 bases, and 6 bases stayed unmatched. There are 15 residues in the CDR3. The V gene's germline CDR1 is MDHEN and CDR2 SYDVKM. In DNA form, the CDR3 reads TGTGCCAGCAGTTTCCCGGGACAGCAAAATCAGCCCCAGCATTTT. It specifies CASSFPGQQNQPQHF.

The chain joins TRBV5-8 to TRBJ2-1; no reliable D call. Germline V lookup: CDR1 SGHTS, CDR2 YDEGEE. The CDR3 loop spans 16 amino acids. V was clipped by 0 bases and J by 4 bases, with 14 bases between them. The CDR3, as DNA: TGTGCCAGCAGCTTGGCAGTAATAGCCCGGTACAATGAGCAGTTCTTC. This sequence encodes CASSLAVIARYNEQFF.

The V gene is TRBV10-2, the J gene TRBJ1-5; D unresolved. With 3 bases removed from V and 9 bases from J, the gap between germline ends came to 6 bases. The CDR3 extends over 11 amino acids. The germline gives CDR1 WSHSY, CDR2 SAAADI. Here the CDR3 reads CASSDAGPQHF. As DNA, the CDR3 is TGCGCCAGCAGTGACGCCGGGCCCCAGCATTTT.

This chain uses TRBV27 with TRBJ1-1; D is possibly TRBD1 (5 bases). V lost 6 bases and J 5 bases, leaving 16 bases between the germline ends. CDR1 and CDR2 from the germline V gene are MNHEY and SMNVEV (reference sequence). This CDR3 has 14 amino acids. The CDR3 nucleotides are TGTGCCAGCAGCCCCTCGGGACGTGGGACTGAAGCTTTCTTT. This translates into CASSPSGRGTEAFF.

The chain couples TRBV7-9 to TRBJ2-3; D is unclear. The germline V gene has CDR1 SEHNR and CDR2 FQNEAQ (reference sequence). The CDR3 is 12 amino acids. V was cut by 1 base and J by 9 bases, with 8 bases left in between. The CDR3 region is CASSLDLGTQYF. CDR3 DNA: TGTGCCAGCAGCTTAGATCTGGGAACGCAGTATTTT.

The chain joins TRBV28 to TRBJ2-2; D not resolved. CDR1 MDHEN and CDR2 SYDVKM come from the germline V gene. Trimming took off 5 bases at V and 1 base at J, with 8 bases between the two ends. The CDR3 is 14 residues long. CDR3 protein: CASSLRQNTGELFF. The CDR3 DNA is TGTGCCAGCAGTCTCCGACAGAACACCGGGGAGCTGTTTTTT.

This chain's CDR3 is CASRRQGADTQYF. The CDR3 DNA follows: TGTGCCAGCAGGCGACAGGGGGCAGATACGCAGTATTTT. V is TRBV28 and J is TRBJ2-3; 9 nucleotides line up with TRBD1. V trimming: 6 bases; J trimming: 4 bases; junction bases outside the gene matches: 2. The germline V gene has CDR1 MDHEN and CDR2 SYDVKM. This CDR3 contains 13 residues.

In this sample, this clone turned up once. J is TRBJ2-7 and V is TRBV5-6, with 9 bases aligning to TRBD2. Germline loops: CDR1 SGHDT, CDR2 YYEEEE. V was pared by 3 bases and J by 3 bases, with 10 bases of the junction left unmatched. The CDR3 has 16 amino acids. DNA for the CDR3: TGTGCCAGCAGCTCTCGAGCGGGAGCGGGGGGCTACGAGCAGTACTTC. It yields the protein CASSSRAGAGGYEQYF.

The J gene is TRBJ2-1, the V gene TRBV5-6; no firm D call. Deletions cut 2 bases from V and 9 bases from J, with 3 bases between. The CDR3 is 10 amino acids. CDR1 and CDR2 from the germline V gene are SGHDT and YYEEEE. In nucleotides, the CDR3 is TGTGCCAGCAGCTTTCGTGAGCAGTTCTTC. It encodes CASSFREQFF.

This chain joins TRBV5-4 and TRBJ1-1; D not resolved. V lost 4 bases, J lost 8 bases, and 6 bases lay in between. CDR3 length equals 10 residues. Germline lookup yields CDR1 SGHNT and CDR2 YYREEE (reference sequence). The CDR3 loop reads CASSTGEAFF. The CDR3, as DNA: TGTGCCAGCAGCACGGGGGAAGCTTTCTTT.

V is TRBV5-1 and J is TRBJ2-6; D is perhaps TRBD1 (5 bases). Germline CDR1 is SGHRS and CDR2 is YFSETQ. The CDR3 runs 14 residues. V lost 7 bases and J 1 base, leaving 9 bases between the germline ends. The chain's CDR3 is CASSTGSGANVLTF. The CDR3 DNA is TGCGCCAGCTCAACAGGATCTGGGGCCAACGTCCTGACTTTC.

This clone is a singleton in its sample. The V gene is TRBV5-1, the J gene TRBJ1-3; D is unresolved. Germline V gives CDR1 SGHRS, CDR2 YFSETQ. CDR3 length: 14 amino acids. V lost 0 bases and J 0 bases, leaving 4 bases between the germline ends. The CDR3 nucleotides read TGCGCCAGCAGCTTGGACCCCTCTGGAAACACCATATATTTT. Its protein is CASSLDPSGNTIYF.

This chain links TRBV6-1 with TRBJ2-7, with D possibly matching TRBD1 (6 bases). Trimming left V 6 bases short and J 3 bases short, with 18 bases between. Germline CDR1 reads MNHNS; CDR2 reads SASEGT. The length of the CDR3 is 15 residues. CDR3 sequence: CASRRQARPDYEQYF. For the CDR3, the DNA is TGTGCCAGCAGGAGACAGGCCAGACCCGACTACGAGCAGTACTTC.

This rearrangement joins TRBV6-1 to TRBJ1-2; D is unresolved. The CDR3 totals 13 residues. CDR1 is MNHNS, CDR2 SASEGT, per germline. The germline V and J ends were trimmed by 4 bases and 7 bases, with 13 bases remaining between them. The CDR3: CASSGNAGVGYTF. The CDR3 DNA reads TGTGCCAGCAGTGGGAACGCCGGAGTTGGCTACACCTTC.

This clone was seen a handful of times. The gene calls are TRBV6-1 and TRBJ2-3; maybe TRBD1 (6 bases). The CDR3 spans 13 residues. In germline, CDR1 is MNHNS, CDR2 SASEGT. V was trimmed by 4 bases and J by 11 bases, leaving 16 bases between them. The CDR3, as DNA: TGTGCCAGCAGTGTTAGCGTACAGGGCATGCAGTATTTT. Translating gives CASSVSVQGMQYF.

The V call is TRBV5-1, the J call TRBJ2-5; 7 bases align to TRBD1. CDR1 is SGHRS and CDR2 is YFSETQ in the germline V gene. CDR3 size: 13 residues. V lost 3 bases and J lost 4; bases outside the gene matches: 3. The CDR3 DNA follows: TGCGCCAGCAGCTCGGGACAGTTAGAGACCCAGTACTTC. This codes for CASSSGQLETQYF.

The J gene is TRBJ2-2, the V gene TRBV30; D possibly corresponds to TRBD1 (5 bases). Germline CDR1 is GTSNPN and CDR2 is SVGIG (reference sequence). V gave up 1 base and J gave up 3 bases, with 12 bases separating them. This CDR3 is 15 amino acids long. The CDR3 loop reads CAWSGAGLDTGELFF. CDR3 coding DNA: TGTGCCTGGAGTGGCGCAGGGCTTGACACCGGGGAGCTGTTTTTT.

This clone is a singleton in its sample. The V and J genes are TRBV5-4 and TRBJ2-5, with TRBD1 matching 11 bases. Germline assignment: CDR1 SGHNT and CDR2 YYREEE (reference sequence). The CDR3 totals 15 residues. V lost 5 bases to trimming and J lost 4 bases; unmatched junction nucleotides: 7. DNA of the CDR3: TGTGCCAGCAGACGGGACAGGGGGAATGCAGAGACCCAGTACTTC. Amino acids: CASRRDRGNAETQYF.

V and J are TRBV6-6 and TRBJ2-5; D possibly matches TRBD1 or TRBD2 (6 bases each). The V end was cut by 6 bases, the J end by 7 bases, with 24 bases between. The CDR3 loop spans 16 amino acids. CDR1 and CDR2 (germline): MNHNY, SVGAGI (reference sequence). As DNA, the CDR3 is TGTGCCAGCAGCCCGGGGGCTAAGCGGTCCGCGGGGACCCAGTACTTC. It specifies CASSPGAKRSAGTQYF.